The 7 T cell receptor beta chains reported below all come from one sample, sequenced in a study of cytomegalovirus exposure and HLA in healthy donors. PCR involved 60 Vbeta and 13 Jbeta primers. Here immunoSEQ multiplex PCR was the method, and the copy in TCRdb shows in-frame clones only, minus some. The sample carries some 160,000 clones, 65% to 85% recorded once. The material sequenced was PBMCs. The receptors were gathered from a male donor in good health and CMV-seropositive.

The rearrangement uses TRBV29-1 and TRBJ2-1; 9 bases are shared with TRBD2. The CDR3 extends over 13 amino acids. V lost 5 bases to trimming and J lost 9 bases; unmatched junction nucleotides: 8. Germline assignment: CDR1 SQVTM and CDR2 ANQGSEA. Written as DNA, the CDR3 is TGCAGCGTTATTCGGACTAGCGATAGTGAGCAGTTCTTC. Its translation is CSVIRTSDSEQFF.

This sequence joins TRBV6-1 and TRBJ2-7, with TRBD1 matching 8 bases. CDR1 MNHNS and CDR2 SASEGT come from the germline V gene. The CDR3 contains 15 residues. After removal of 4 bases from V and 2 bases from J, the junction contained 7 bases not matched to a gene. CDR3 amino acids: CASSVGPGQAYEQYF. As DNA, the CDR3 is TGTGCCAGCAGTGTGGGTCCGGGACAGGCCTACGAGCAGTACTTC.

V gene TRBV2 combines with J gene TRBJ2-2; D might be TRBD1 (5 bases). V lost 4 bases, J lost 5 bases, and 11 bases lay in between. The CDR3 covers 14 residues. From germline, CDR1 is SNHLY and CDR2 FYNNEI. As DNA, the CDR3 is TGTGCCAGCAGTGCTCAGTCAGGGACCGGGGAGCTGTTTTTT. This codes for CASSAQSGTGELFF.

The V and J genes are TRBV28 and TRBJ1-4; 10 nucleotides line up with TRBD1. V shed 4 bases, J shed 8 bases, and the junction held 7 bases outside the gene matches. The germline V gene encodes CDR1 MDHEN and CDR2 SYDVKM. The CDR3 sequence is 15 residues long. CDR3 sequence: CASSSTGGRREKLFF. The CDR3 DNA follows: TGTGCCAGCAGTTCGACAGGGGGCAGAAGGGAAAAACTGTTTTTT.

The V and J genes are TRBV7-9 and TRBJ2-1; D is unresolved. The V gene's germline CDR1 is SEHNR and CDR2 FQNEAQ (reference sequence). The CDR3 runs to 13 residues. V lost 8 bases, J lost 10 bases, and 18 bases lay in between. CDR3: CASPGDGSQEQFF. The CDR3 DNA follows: TGTGCCAGCCCCGGAGATGGGTCTCAAGAGCAGTTCTTC. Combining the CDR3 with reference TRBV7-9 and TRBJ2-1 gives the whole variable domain DTGVSQNPRHKITKRGQNVTFRCDPISEHNRLYWYRQTLGQGPEFLTYFQNEAQLEKSRLLSDRFSAERPKGSFSTLEIQRTEQGDSAMYLCASPGDGSQEQFFGPGTRLTVL.

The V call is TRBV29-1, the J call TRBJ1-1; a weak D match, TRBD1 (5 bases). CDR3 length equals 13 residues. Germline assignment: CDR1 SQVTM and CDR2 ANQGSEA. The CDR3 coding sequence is TGCAGTTATTGGGGGGGAAGAGGAACTGAAGCTTTCTTT. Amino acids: CSYWGGRGTEAFF.

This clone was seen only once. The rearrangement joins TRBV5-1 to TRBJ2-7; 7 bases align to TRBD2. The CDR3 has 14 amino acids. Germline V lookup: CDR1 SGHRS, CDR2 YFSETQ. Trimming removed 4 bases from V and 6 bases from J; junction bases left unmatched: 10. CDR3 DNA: TGCGCCAGCAGCCCTCGCCCTAGCGGCGGCGAGCAGTACTTC. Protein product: CASSPRPSGGEQYF.